Listed here are 8 T cell receptor beta chains from one sample, sequenced in a study of radiation and T cells in renal cell carcinoma. Noted time point: blood 4 weeks post-SBRT, at nephrectomy. Sample treatment: 15 Gy SBRT to primary tumor, nephrectomy 4 weeks later. TCRdb keeps only in-frame clones here, not all; method: immunoSEQ multiplex PCR. The sample shows over 35,000 clones, roughly 85% of them seen only once. This specimen was blood, taken from a patient whose treatment included radiotherapy and nephrectomy. Receptors originate from a woman between 70 and 85 years old with renal cell carcinoma.

The chain has TRBV4-2 and TRBJ2-1; TRBD1 matches at 7 bases. The germline CDR1 and CDR2 sequences are LGHNA and YNFKEQ. Trimming cost V 3 bases and J 3 bases; bases outside gene matches: 8. The CDR3 is 16 residues long. Here the CDR3 DNA reads TGTGCCAGCAGCCAGGCCCAGACAGGGAACTACAATGAGCAGTTCTTC. Amino acids: CASSQAQTGNYNEQFF.

In its sample, this clone was seen once. The J gene is TRBJ1-4, the V gene TRBV2, with D perhaps TRBD1 (6 bases). In germline, CDR1 is SNHLY, CDR2 FYNNEI. This CDR3 comprises 15 residues. V lost 8 bases and J lost 0, with 13 bases in between. Here the CDR3 DNA reads TGTGCCAGCTTAAGGGACAACCCAACTAATGAAAAACTGTTTTTT. This translates into CASLRDNPTNEKLFF. The whole variable domain, filled in from reference TRBV2 and TRBJ1-4, reads EPEVTQTPSHQVTQMGQEVILRCVPISNHLYFYWYRQILGQKVEFLVSFYNNEISEKSEIFDDQFSVERPDGSNFTLKIRSTKLEDSAMYFCASLRDNPTNEKLFFGSGTQLSVL.

The gene calls are TRBV9 and TRBJ2-3; D not certain. This CDR3 comprises 14 residues. V gave up 0 bases and J gave up 2 bases, with 7 bases separating them. Germline-derived CDR1 and CDR2 are SGDLS and YYNGEE. For the CDR3, the DNA is TGTGCCAGCAGCGTAGAAGATTTCACAGATACGCAGTATTTT. Protein: CASSVEDFTDTQYF. Combining the CDR3 with reference TRBV9 and TRBJ2-3 gives the whole variable domain DSGVTQTPKHLITATGQRVTLRCSPRSGDLSVYWYQQSLDQGLQFLIQYYNGEERAKGNILERFSAQQFPDLHSELNLSSLELGDSALYFCASSVEDFTDTQYFGPGTRLTVL.

This clone has only a few counts. The chain joins TRBV9 to TRBJ1-2, with 7 bases identical to TRBD1. Trimming cost V 6 bases and J 4 bases; bases outside gene matches: 9. The CDR3 is made up of 14 amino acids. Germline loops: CDR1 SGDLS, CDR2 YYNGEE. CDR3 coding DNA: TGTGCCAGCACCCCAGGAGGGGGCATCTATGGCTACACCTTC. Protein sequence: CASTPGGGIYGYTF.

The chain employs TRBV2 and TRBJ2-2; 7 bases are a match to TRBD2. Trimming at V came to 2 bases and at J to 2 bases, leaving 2 bases not matched to a gene. The CDR3 is made up of 15 amino acids. The germline V gene has CDR1 SNHLY and CDR2 FYNNEI. CDR3 protein: CASSELAANTGELFF. For the CDR3, the DNA is TGTGCCAGCAGTGAACTAGCGGCCAACACCGGGGAGCTGTTTTTT.

This clone was recorded at least ten times. The chain has TRBV2 and TRBJ1-5; D gene uncertain. Per germline, CDR1 SNHLY and CDR2 FYNNEI. CDR3 length: 15 residues. With 1 base removed from V and 0 bases from J, the gap between germline ends came to 7 bases. The CDR3 coding sequence is TGTGCCAGCAGTGAAGACAGCGATAGCAATCAGCCCCAGCATTTT. It yields the protein CASSEDSDSNQPQHF.

The J gene is TRBJ2-5, the V gene TRBV4-2; possible D gene TRBD1, 6 bases. CDR1 is LGHNA, CDR2 YNFKEQ, per germline. The CDR3 runs to 13 residues. The V gene lost 4 bases and the J gene lost 5 bases, with 11 bases spanning the gap. CDR3 region: CASSPTGWETQYF. Written as DNA, the CDR3 is TGTGCCAGCAGCCCAACAGGGTGGGAGACCCAGTACTTC.

CDR3 protein: CASSSPDRGILDGYTF. The DNA of the CDR3 is TGTGCCAGCAGTTCGCCGGACAGGGGGATATTGGATGGCTACACCTTC. The V and J genes are TRBV6-5 and TRBJ1-2; 10 bases align to TRBD1. CDR1 is MNHEY and CDR2 is SVGAGI in the germline V gene. CDR3 length equals 16 residues. V shed 4 bases and J 6 bases; nucleotides not matched to a gene: 11.